The 20 T cell receptor beta chains in this list originate from one sample, sequenced in a study of T-cell memory formation after mild COVID-19. TCRdb processed the 5' RACE reads anew with MiXCR; each CDR3 protein has one entry. The table lists 300,000 to 400,000 distinct CDR3 sequences, under 25% of them singletons. Sequenced material: PBMCs or a T cell subset sorted from them (not recorded which). These TCRs come from an adult woman who had mild COVID-19 (a few samples of this study predate the infection). Cell type and time point are not known.

The gene calls are TRBV7-9 and TRBJ1-1, with 8 bases fitting TRBD1. The CDR3 covers 16 residues. Germline CDR1 reads SEHNR; CDR2 reads FQNEAQ (reference sequence). V shed 7 bases and J 1 base; nucleotides not matched to a gene: 11. The CDR3 protein is CASTARDRHQNTEAFF. The CDR3 nucleotides are TGTGCCAGCACCGCCCGGGACAGGCATCAGAACACTGAAGCTTTCTTT.

The chain combines TRBV7-8 with TRBJ1-1, with 9 bases identical to TRBD1. The CDR3 spans 16 residues. CDR1 is SGHVS and CDR2 is FQNEAQ in the germline V gene. Trimming at V came to 3 bases and at J to 0 bases, leaving 5 bases not matched to a gene. The CDR3 region is CASSFRDRALNTEAFF. CDR3 sequence (DNA): TGTGCCAGCAGCTTTCGGGACAGGGCCCTGAACACTGAAGCTTTCTTT.

There are a few counts of this clonotype. A junction boundary mismatches the germline segment, possibly from a read error. The chain links TRBV7-2 to TRBJ2-4, with D perhaps assigned TRBD1 or TRBD2 (6 bases each). Per germline, CDR1 SGHTA and CDR2 FQGNSA. The CDR3 spans 13 residues. Here the CDR3 reads CASSLRDLAGHVF. DNA for the CDR3: TGTGCCAGCAGCTTAAGAGATCTGGCGGGACATGTCTTC.

This sequence joins TRBV29-1 and TRBJ2-3; 7 bases fit TRBD2. The CDR3 sequence is 14 residues long. Germline CDR1 reads SQVTM; CDR2 reads ANQGSEA. V lost 1 base to trimming and J lost 5 bases; unmatched junction nucleotides: 6. The CDR3 region has the DNA TGCAGCGTTGAAGCACGGGACTACCTAGATACGCAGTATTTT. Its translation is CSVEARDYLDTQYF.

This sequence joins TRBV2 and TRBJ2-3; D gene uncertain. Between the trimmed V and J ends, which lost 0 bases and 3 bases, there was a span of 4 bases. In germline, CDR1 is SNHLY, CDR2 FYNNEI. The CDR3 spans 13 residues. The CDR3, as DNA: TGTGCCAGCAGTGAAGCGCTAACAGATACGCAGTATTTT. This gives the protein CASSEALTDTQYF.

This clonotype was observed a single time. The chain joins TRBV6-6 to TRBJ2-1; D might be TRBD1 (6 bases). V was clipped by 6 bases and J by 0 bases, with 18 bases between them. There are 17 residues in the CDR3. In germline, CDR1 is MNHNY, CDR2 SVGAGI (reference sequence). The CDR3 loop is CASSTEQGTSSYNEQFF. DNA for the CDR3: TGTGCCAGCAGCACAGAACAGGGTACGAGCTCCTACAATGAGCAGTTCTTC.

The CDR3 protein is CASSETGGRAWEQYF. The CDR3 DNA reads as TGTGCCAGCAGTGAAACTGGCGGGAGGGCCTGGGAGCAGTACTTC. The V call is TRBV25-1, the J call TRBJ2-7; 9 bases line up with TRBD2. CDR3 length equals 15 residues. The germline V gene has CDR1 MGHDK and CDR2 SYGVNS. J was trimmed by 7 bases and V by 2 bases; bases with no gene match: 9.

The rearrangement joins TRBV24-1 to TRBJ2-3; no firm D call. The V and J ends lost 9 bases and 2 bases respectively, with 11 bases between them. Germline-derived CDR1 and CDR2 are KGHDR and SFDVKD. This CDR3 spans 13 amino acids. CDR3 sequence: CATGVRSTDTQYF. CDR3 DNA sequence: TGTGCCACCGGAGTCAGGTCCACAGATACGCAGTATTTT.

Note on this clonotype: A junction end diverges from the germline sequence, so it may reflect a read error. The chain carries TRBV12-3 or TRBV12-4 and TRBJ1-2; D remains ambiguous. The CDR3 runs to 13 residues. CDR3 protein: CASSLAERAGYTF. Here the CDR3 DNA reads TGTGCCAGCAGTCTAGCCGAGCGGGCCGGCTACACCTTC.

In this sample, this clonotype turned up a few times. The V gene is TRBV7-3, the J gene TRBJ2-1; the match to TRBD2 covers 9 bases. Germline values: CDR1 SGHTA, CDR2 FQGTGA. V lost 5 bases and J lost 7; bases outside the gene matches: 9. This CDR3 region has 15 residues. CDR3 in amino acids: CASSQSGRPGNEQFF. As DNA, the CDR3 is TGTGCCAGCAGCCAAAGCGGGAGGCCAGGGAATGAGCAGTTCTTC.

The chain carries TRBV6-5 and TRBJ1-4, with a possible D match to TRBD1 (6 bases). CDR1 MNHEY and CDR2 SVGAGI come from the germline V gene. V shed 5 bases and J shed 0 bases, with 16 bases lying between them. The CDR3 is 17 amino acids. The CDR3 reads CASSRGAPGTTNEKLFF. The CDR3 nucleotides read TGTGCCAGCAGTCGGGGGGCGCCGGGGACAACTAATGAAAAACTGTTTTTT.

J is TRBJ2-1 and V is TRBV13; D call uncertain. V lost 4 bases and J lost 10, with 8 bases in between. CDR1 and CDR2 (germline): PRHDT, FYEKMQ (reference sequence). The CDR3 extends over 11 amino acids. The CDR3 sequence: CASSSIREQFF. Written as DNA, the CDR3 is TGTGCCAGCAGCTCTATACGAGAGCAGTTCTTC.

The chain joins TRBV10-3 to TRBJ1-1; 8 bases map to TRBD1. Germline values: CDR1 ENHRY, CDR2 SYGVKD. This CDR3 spans 16 amino acids. V trimming: 3 bases; J trimming: 1 base; junction bases outside the gene matches: 7. In DNA form, the CDR3 reads TGTGCCATCAGTGACCCGGGACAGGTGGCGAACACTGAAGCTTTCTTT. Amino acids: CAISDPGQVANTEAFF.

The chain employs TRBV19 and TRBJ2-7; weak D call: TRBD2 (6 bases). The germline gives CDR1 LNHDA, CDR2 SQIVND (reference sequence). The CDR3 covers 16 residues. V lost 6 bases and J 1 base, leaving 19 bases between the germline ends. The DNA for the CDR3 is TGTGCCAGTAGCTACTCGGGGCGGGGTACTTCCTACGAGCAGTACTTC. This encodes CASSYSGRGTSYEQYF.

At least ten counts were recorded for this clonotype. At one end, the junction sequence differs from germline, possibly due to a read error. This sequence joins TRBV12-3 or TRBV12-4 and TRBJ1-1; the D is unclear. CDR3 length: 13 amino acids. CDR3 sequence (DNA): TGTGCCAGCAGCTTAGGGTCGAACACTGAAGCTTTCTTT. Its translation: CASSLGSNTEAFF.

This clonotype occurred a few times. The CDR3 protein is CASSSRIQETQYF. CDR3 bases: TGTGCCAGCAGCTCACGCATCCAAGAGACCCAGTACTTC. The gene calls are TRBV7-6 and TRBJ2-5, with D hard to call. The CDR3 extends over 13 amino acids. Trimming stripped 4 bases from V and 1 base from J, with 7 bases between. Germline assignment: CDR1 SGHVS and CDR2 FNYEAQ. The full variable domain, with the rest looked up from reference TRBV7-6 and TRBJ2-5, is GAGVSQSPRYKVTKRGQDVALRCDPISGHVSLYWYRQALGQGPEFLTYFNYEAQQDKSGLPNDRFSAERPEGSISTLTIQRTEQRDSAMYRCASSSRIQETQYFGPGTRLLVL.

The chain is built from TRBV5-6 and TRBJ2-1; 10 nucleotides align to TRBD2. Germline lookup yields CDR1 SGHDT and CDR2 YYEEEE. The junction had 8 bases not matched to a gene; V was cut back by 4 bases and J by 10 bases. CDR3 length equals 14 residues. The CDR3 loop reads CASSPVASGREQFF. The CDR3 DNA follows: TGTGCCAGCAGCCCGGTGGCTAGCGGGAGAGAGCAGTTCTTC. Using reference TRBV5-6 and TRBJ2-1 for the parts outside the CDR3, the full variable domain is DAGVTQSPTHLIKTRGQQVTLRCSPKSGHDTVSWYQQALGQGPQFIFQYYEEEERQRGNFPDRFSGHQFPNYSSELNVNALLLGDSALYLCASSPVASGREQFFGPGTRLTVL.

The sample holds a few counts of this clonotype. The chain carries TRBV9 and TRBJ2-1; TRBD2 matches 8 bases. The germline gives CDR1 SGDLS, CDR2 YYNGEE. V dropped 1 base and J dropped 6; count of bases not matched to a gene: 6. This CDR3 region has 15 residues. The CDR3 here is CASSVHTSGSNEQFF. CDR3 in DNA: TGTGCCAGCAGCGTACATACTAGCGGCTCCAATGAGCAGTTCTTC.

CDR3 DNA sequence: TGTGCCAGCAAGGTTAAGGGACAGGGCGATGGTGGGCAAGAGACCCAGTACTTC. This translates into CASKVKGQGDGGQETQYF. The chain links TRBV27 to TRBJ2-5; 9 bases agree with TRBD1. This CDR3 has 18 residues. Germline V gene sequence: CDR1 MNHEY, CDR2 SMNVEV (reference sequence). With 7 bases clipped from V and 2 bases from J, the junction kept 17 bases outside the gene matches.

This clonotype was detected only a few times. V and J are TRBV4-3 and TRBJ2-7; D unclear. V lost 0 bases to trimming and J lost 2 bases, with 11 bases between them. Per the germline V gene, CDR1 is LGHNA and CDR2 is YSLEER. The CDR3 is made up of 15 amino acids. CDR3 in amino acids: CASSQDISRTYEQYF. For the CDR3, the DNA is TGCGCCAGCAGCCAAGATATAAGCAGGACCTACGAGCAGTACTTC.